This record covers a single T cell receptor (beta chain). Its antigen is unidentified. This entry comes from a study of cytomegalovirus exposure and HLA in healthy donors. Whole-study findings and limits: The authors reported that TCR beta sequences could predict HLA-A and HLA-B alleles. These predictions were accurate for most subjects in the first cohort.

PCR employed 60 Vbeta and 13 Jbeta primers. Profiled with immunoSEQ multiplex PCR; TCRdb holds only in-frame clones, not every one. The data show 150,000 to 200,000 clones, roughly 80% seen once. Trimming at V came to 5 bases and at J to 5 bases, leaving 15 bases not matched to a gene. Per the germline V gene, CDR1 is MNHEY and CDR2 is SMNVEV (reference sequence). The CDR3 sequence is 17 residues long. The specimen sequenced was PBMCs. This chain connects TRBV27 to TRBJ2-3; 8 nucleotides line up with TRBD1. The sequence came from a woman between 18 and 30 years old in good health and CMV-seropositive. The chain's CDR3 is CASSPDTRGRAQDTQYF. DNA of the CDR3: TGTGCCAGCAGTCCAGACACCAGGGGGCGCGCTCAAGATACGCAGTATTTT.